These 30 T cell receptor beta chains were sequenced from one sample in a study of T cells after yellow fever vaccination (dated by TCRdb to between 2018 and 2021). The treatment or condition tag for this specimen amounts to: live attenuated yellow fever vaccine strain. The library was built by means of 5' RACE. TCRdb records Illumina HiSeq 2500 as the sequencer. The public reads were run again by TCRdb, first through fastp at Q25 and then through MiXCR, and only productive beta chains were kept. Duplicate CDR3 protein sequences are folded into a single record with the most common DNA and genes. In this sample the table shows more than 75,000 distinct CDR3 sequences, approximately 9% of which occur a single time. Of the sample, around 17% falls within the top ten clones. The material sequenced was CD8+ T cells not binding an NS4B(214-222) dextramer, sorted from PBMCs, taken approximately 15 days after the first yellow fever vaccination. Read against the paper, the sample's cell subset or site label means: NS4B epitope dextramer-negative CD8 T cells. The receptors were sampled from a man aged 18 to 29 who received the YFV17D yellow fever vaccine.

The chain employs TRBV12-3 or TRBV12-4 and TRBJ1-1, with D possibly matching TRBD1 (6 bases). V shed 8 bases and J shed 4 bases, with 14 bases lying between them. This CDR3 has 13 residues. The CDR3 region is CASRDKRGTEAFF. The CDR3 DNA is TGTGCCAGCCGGGACAAGAGGGGCACTGAAGCTTTCTTT.

Notes on this clonotype: A much more abundant neighbour one base away suggests this may be a read error. The chain combines TRBV7-9 with TRBJ2-1, with TRBD1 as a possible D gene (5 bases). The CDR3 consists of 12 residues. Germline loops: CDR1 SEHNR, CDR2 FQNEAQ (reference sequence). The CDR3 reads CASSLGHQWRIF. The CDR3 DNA follows: TGTGCCAGCAGCCTAGGACACCAGTGGCGAATCTTC.

The chain couples TRBV4-1 to TRBJ2-5, with D hard to call. This CDR3 region has 11 residues. Trimming removed 2 bases from V and 5 bases from J, with 3 bases in between. Germline V gene lookup returns CDR1 MGHRA and CDR2 YSYEKL. The CDR3 loop is CASSQSETQYF. The DNA for the CDR3 is TGCGCCAGCAGCCAATCTGAGACCCAGTACTTC.

This clonotype has at least ten counts. The chain recombines TRBV4-3 with TRBJ2-7; D call uncertain. This CDR3 contains 13 residues. Germline assignment: CDR1 LGHNA and CDR2 YSLEER. The ends were cut back, 4 bases at V and 0 bases at J, with 7 bases in the middle. DNA of the CDR3: TGCGCCAGCAGCCTAGGACCCTCCTACGAGCAGTACTTC. Translating it yields CASSLGPSYEQYF.

A few counts support this clonotype. The chain links TRBV6-2 or TRBV6-3 to TRBJ2-1; D is possibly TRBD2 (5 bases). The germline gives CDR1 MNHEY, CDR2 SVGEGT. The ends were cut back, 7 bases at V and 6 bases at J, with 19 bases in the middle. The CDR3 is made up of 15 amino acids. This CDR3 reads CASTLARIRRNEQFF. CDR3 nucleotide sequence: TGTGCCAGCACCCTAGCCCGGATCAGACGCAATGAGCAGTTCTTC.

V is TRBV6-1 and J is TRBJ2-7; D gene ambiguous. CDR1 and CDR2 from the germline V gene are MNHNS and SASEGT. Trimming left V 6 bases short and J 6 bases short, with 21 bases between. CDR3 length: 15 residues. CDR3 loop: CASSKGGVSSREQYV. The CDR3 DNA follows: TGTGCCAGCAGCAAAGGTGGGGTATCGTCGCGCGAGCAGTACGTC.

This clonotype was detected many times. CDR3 sequence (DNA): TGTGCCAGCAAGCGCGGGACAGGGGCCTTTATGTCCCAGTACTTC. Amino acids: CASKRGTGAFMSQYF. J is TRBJ2-5 and V is TRBV6-1; 10 bases align to TRBD1. The CDR3 extends over 15 amino acids. Germline CDR1 is MNHNS and CDR2 is SASEGT. V dropped 7 bases and J dropped 9; count of bases not matched to a gene: 14.

This rearrangement joins TRBV6-5 to TRBJ2-1; 12 nucleotides match TRBD2. The trim removed 5 bases at V and 7 bases at J, leaving 6 bases unmatched. This CDR3 contains 15 residues. Germline lookup yields CDR1 MNHEY and CDR2 SVGAGI. In nucleotides, the CDR3 is TGTGCCAGCAGTCACGGACTAGCGGGGCCTAATGAGCAGTTCTTC. It codes for CASSHGLAGPNEQFF.

The sample holds a few counts of this clonotype. The chain uses TRBV7-9 and TRBJ2-3, with D tentatively TRBD2 (6 bases). V was clipped by 3 bases and J by 4 bases, with 8 bases between them. Germline loops: CDR1 SEHNR, CDR2 FQNEAQ (reference sequence). The CDR3 has 13 amino acids. The DNA of the CDR3 is TGTGCCAGCAGCTTGGAGGGTGCAGATACGCAGTATTTT. It specifies CASSLEGADTQYF. Together with reference TRBV7-9 and TRBJ2-3, the CDR3 gives the full variable domain: DTGVSQNPRHKITKRGQNVTFRCDPISEHNRLYWYRQTLGQGPEFLTYFQNEAQLEKSRLLSDRFSAERPKGSFSTLEIQRTEQGDSAMYLCASSLEGADTQYFGPGTRLTVL.

CDR3 sequence: CASSQVSINPNTEAFF. The CDR3 DNA reads as TGCGCCAGCAGCCAAGTCTCCATAAACCCCAACACTGAAGCTTTCTTT. The V gene is TRBV4-1, the J gene TRBJ1-1; unclear D gene. Trimming left V 1 base short and J 2 bases short, with 14 bases between. CDR1 is MGHRA, CDR2 YSYEKL, per germline. The CDR3 covers 16 residues.

This clonotype came up many times. This chain links TRBV5-1 with TRBJ2-7, with D possibly being TRBD2 (6 bases). The CDR3 is 13 amino acids. CDR1 is SGHRS, CDR2 YFSETQ, per germline. The V gene lost 0 bases and the J gene lost 7 bases, with 11 bases spanning the gap. CDR3 in DNA: TGCGCCAGCAGCTTGGCGCGGAGGGGAGAGCAGTACTTC. Translating it yields CASSLARRGEQYF.

As concerns this clonotype: Sequence at one end of the junction differs from germline and may be a read error. This chain connects TRBV12-3 or TRBV12-4 to TRBJ1-1, with D hard to call. This CDR3 contains 15 residues. The CDR3 DNA is TGTGTCAGCAGTTTAGTCCGATTCTTAAACACTGAAGCTTTCTTT. Translating gives CVSSLVRFLNTEAFF.

This clonotype was seen more than once but under ten times. The J gene is TRBJ1-1, the V gene TRBV6-1; D not resolved. The CDR3 is 14 residues long. Germline assignment: CDR1 MNHNS and CDR2 SASEGT. Trimming removed 8 bases from V and 4 bases from J, with 17 bases in between. In DNA form, the CDR3 reads TGTGCCAGCCTACGGATGACGGGGATCACTGAAGCTTTCTTT. Its protein product is CASLRMTGITEAFF.

A few counts support this clonotype. The chain carries TRBV19 and TRBJ2-6; D is unresolved. Looked up from germline, CDR1 is LNHDA and CDR2 is SQIVND (reference sequence). The CDR3 consists of 15 residues. V lost 1 base, J lost 3 bases, and 7 bases lay in between. The CDR3 DNA reads TGTGCCAGTAGTATAGTTGGGGATGGGGCCAACGTCCTGACTTTC. It is translated as CASSIVGDGANVLTF.

This chain uses TRBV29-1 with TRBJ2-5; D is possibly TRBD2 (6 bases). This CDR3 contains 13 residues. CDR1 is SQVTM and CDR2 is ANQGSEA in the germline V gene. The V gene lost 7 bases and the J gene lost 5 bases, with 17 bases spanning the gap. The CDR3 DNA is TGCAGCGCCCTATGGGGGGTGCGGGAGACCCAGTACTTC. The encoded protein is CSALWGVRETQYF.

CDR3 loop: CASSYNPVDMGGTEAFF. The CDR3 DNA reads TGTGCCAGCAGTTATAACCCCGTGGACATGGGGGGCACTGAAGCTTTCTTT. The V and J genes are TRBV6-5 and TRBJ1-1; D possibly corresponds to TRBD1 (5 bases). The CDR3 sequence is 17 residues long. The V and J ends lost 3 bases and 4 bases respectively, with 21 bases between them. Germline V gene lookup returns CDR1 MNHEY and CDR2 SVGAGI.

This clonotype appeared many times. V is TRBV14 and J is TRBJ2-2; D gene uncertain. Germline CDR1 is SGHDN and CDR2 is FVKESK. The V gene lost 6 bases and the J gene lost 2 bases, with 10 bases spanning the gap. The CDR3 contains 14 residues. The CDR3: CASSPTGNTGELFF. The CDR3 DNA reads as TGTGCCAGCAGTCCGACTGGAAACACCGGGGAGCTGTTTTTT.

This clonotype was seen more than once but under ten times. This chain joins TRBV4-1 and TRBJ2-3; no firm D call. The CDR3 length is 14 residues. V was pared by 0 bases and J by 4 bases, with 8 bases between. Germline V lookup: CDR1 MGHRA, CDR2 YSYEKL. The CDR3 sequence is CASSQEQLPDTQYF. The CDR3 nucleotides read TGCGCCAGCAGCCAAGAGCAGCTCCCAGATACGCAGTATTTT.

This clonotype was picked up a small number of times. One end of the junction varies from germline; a read error may be responsible. The gene calls are TRBV20-1 and TRBJ2-2; a weak D match, TRBD2 (6 bases). Germline-derived CDR1 and CDR2 are DFQATT and SNEGSKA (reference sequence). The CDR3 has 14 amino acids. CDR3 coding DNA: TGCAGTGCTAGAGGGCTAGCGAAAACCGGGGAGCTGTTTTTT. Translation: CSARGLAKTGELFF.

V and J are TRBV10-3 and TRBJ2-1; D is possibly TRBD2 (5 bases). V was cut by 2 bases and J by 2 bases, with 13 bases left in between. The CDR3 is 16 residues long. Germline assignment: CDR1 ENHRY and CDR2 SYGVKD. The CDR3 bases are TGTGCCATCAGTGAGATGCCCAGGACTGCCTACAATGAGCAGTTCTTC. The encoded protein is CAISEMPRTAYNEQFF.

This clonotype was observed many times. The chain recombines TRBV12-3 or TRBV12-4 with TRBJ1-5; D is ambiguous. The V end was cut by 3 bases, the J end by 0 bases, with 6 bases between. The CDR3 spans 14 residues. In nucleotides, the CDR3 is TGTGCCAGCAGTTTCATGGGTAGCAATCAGCCCCAGCATTTT. It encodes CASSFMGSNQPQHF.

This clonotype came up a few times. The chain couples TRBV5-4 to TRBJ1-6; 8 bases line up with TRBD1. The J segment lost 10 bases and the V segment lost 4 bases, leaving 7 bases of the junction unmatched. The CDR3 is 14 residues long. Germline V gene data show CDR1 as SGHNT and CDR2 as YYREEE (reference sequence). The CDR3 nucleotides are TGTGCCAGCAGCCATGACAGGGGCGAATCACCCCTCCACTTT. It translates to CASSHDRGESPLHF.

This clonotype was detected a few times. In DNA, the CDR3 is TGTGCCAGCAGTTACTCGAGGGTGGCTGACTATGGCTACACCTTC. Amino acid sequence: CASSYSRVADYGYTF. V usage is TRBV6-5 and J usage is TRBJ1-2; D remains unclear. The CDR3 has 15 residues. Germline V gives CDR1 MNHEY, CDR2 SVGAGI. The V end was cut by 0 bases, the J end by 3 bases, with 11 bases between.

The J gene is TRBJ1-2, the V gene TRBV7-8; no definite D call. The germline V and J ends were trimmed by 5 bases and 2 bases, with 18 bases remaining between them. There are 16 residues in the CDR3. Germline CDR1 and CDR2: SGHVS and FQNEAQ. The DNA for the CDR3 is TGTGCCAGCAGCCATATCTCCGTGGCCAGCAACTATGGCTACACCTTC. It yields the protein CASSHISVASNYGYTF.

This clonotype was picked up a small number of times. This sequence joins TRBV28 and TRBJ2-7; D not certain. The CDR3 is 13 residues long. V shed 2 bases and J shed 3 bases, with 8 bases lying between them. CDR1 MDHEN and CDR2 SYDVKM come from the germline V gene. This CDR3 is CASSLDGNYEQYV. The CDR3, as DNA: TGTGCCAGCAGTTTAGACGGAAACTACGAGCAGTACGTC.

In this sample, this clonotype turned up a few times. This chain links TRBV5-4 with TRBJ2-1; 7 nucleotides align to TRBD1. J was trimmed by 3 bases and V by 0 bases; bases with no gene match: 3. There are 15 residues in the CDR3. Germline CDR1 and CDR2: SGHNT and YYREEE (reference sequence). In DNA form, the CDR3 reads TGTGCCAGCAGCTTGGAAGGGGACAGCTACAATGAGCAGTTCTTC. Amino acid sequence: CASSLEGDSYNEQFF.

The chain carries TRBV6-5 and TRBJ2-5; the D gene is possibly TRBD2 (5 bases). Germline V lookup: CDR1 MNHEY, CDR2 SVGAGI. The CDR3 sequence is 15 residues long. V lost 0 bases, J lost 4 bases, and 12 bases lay in between. CDR3 nucleotide sequence: TGTGCCAGCAGTTACTCGATGGCGGGCCGAGAGACCCAGTACTTC. Translated, it gives CASSYSMAGRETQYF.

Only a few counts were recorded for this clonotype. The chain recombines TRBV25-1 with TRBJ2-3; tentative D call: TRBD2 (6 bases). Deletions cut 1 base from V and 4 bases from J, with 9 bases between. This CDR3 comprises 14 residues. CDR1 is MGHDK, CDR2 SYGVNS, per germline. CDR3: CASSESGLADTQYF. CDR3 in DNA: TGTGCCAGCAGTGAATCGGGACTCGCAGATACGCAGTATTTT.

A few counts support this clonotype. The gene calls are TRBV29-1 and TRBJ1-2; perhaps TRBD1 as D (5 bases). Germline V gene data show CDR1 as SQVTM and CDR2 as ANQGSEA. V lost 2 bases and J lost 6, with 16 bases in between. The CDR3 covers 14 residues. CDR3 bases: TGCAGCGTTGAATCGGTTTCCGGGGCTAATGGCTACACCTTC. Its translation is CSVESVSGANGYTF.

This clonotype was seen a handful of times. The rearrangement uses TRBV28 and TRBJ2-3; D gene unclear. Looked up from germline, CDR1 is MDHEN and CDR2 is SYDVKM. The CDR3 spans 12 residues. Trimming took 3 bases from V and 4 from J, leaving 5 bases between them. CDR3 region: CASSFGPDTQYF. The CDR3 coding sequence is TGTGCCAGCAGTTTCGGGCCAGATACGCAGTATTTT. Full variable domain (missing parts from reference TRBV28 and TRBJ2-3): DVKVTQSSRYLVKRTGEKVFLECVQDMDHENMFWYRQDPGLGLRLIYFSYDVKMKEKGDIPEGYSVSREKKERFSLILESASTNQTSMYLCASSFGPDTQYFGPGTRLTVL.